Reported below is one T cell receptor (beta chain). This sample was included in a study of T-cell memory formation after mild COVID-19. TCRdb analysed the 5' RACE reads with MiXCR anew, one entry per CDR3 protein. This table holds about 81,000 distinct CDR3 sequences, around 25% found once. With 5 bases clipped from V and 8 bases from J, the junction kept 14 bases outside the gene matches. CDR3 length: 16 residues. Germline-derived CDR1 and CDR2 are LGHNA and YNFKEQ. The specimen sequenced was PBMCs or a T cell subset sorted from them (not recorded which). The rearrangement joins TRBV4-2 to TRBJ2-2; 7 bases line up with TRBD1. This receptor was obtained from a man aged 18 to 30 who had mild COVID-19 (a few samples of this study predate the infection). Cell type and time point are not known. As DNA, the CDR3 is TGTGCCAGCAGCGACTTGACTGTGACAGGGTTTGGGGAGCTGTTTTTT. This codes for CASSDLTVTGFGELFF.